A selection of T cell receptor beta chains follows, all from one sample in a study of T cell repertoires in cytomegalovirus infection. MiXCR, run by TCRdb on the reads, gives a single entry per CDR3 protein. Altogether some 400,000 distinct CDR3 sequences are present, about a third being singletons, with the ten largest covering roughly an eighth. Sequenced input: PBMCs. These receptor sequences come from a human donor in good health (CMV status not recorded). Some clones in this sample may be carry-over from other donors' samples. The CDR3 runs from the conserved cysteine through the conserved F or W. The D gene is left open where the match is weak. Where a row states a size, it is once, few, many or the class of an expanded clone; other rows omit it.

d_gene: -
v_gene: TRBV20-1
j_gene: TRBJ2-7
abundance: few
CDR3aa: CSARDLRDFYEQYF
CDR3nt: TGCAGTGCTAGAGATCTCCGGGACTTCTACGAGCAGTACTTC

d_gene: -
v_gene: TRBV27
j_gene: TRBJ1-5
abundance: few
CDR3aa: CASRGGANQPQHF
CDR3nt: TGTGCCAGCAGGGGGGGGGCCAATCAGCCCCAGCATTTT

d_gene: -
v_gene: TRBV5-8
j_gene: TRBJ2-7
abundance: -
CDR3aa: CASSLETEIDEQYF
CDR3nt: TGTGCCAGCAGCTTAGAGACAGAGATCGACGAGCAGTACTTC

d_gene: TRBD1
v_gene: TRBV6-2/TRBV6-3
j_gene: TRBJ1-2
abundance: few
CDR3aa: CASSYPGTGNGYTF
CDR3nt: TGTGCCAGCAGTTACCCGGGGACAGGGAACGGCTACACCTTC

d_gene: -
v_gene: TRBV5-1
j_gene: TRBJ2-7
abundance: -
CDR3aa: CASSLRTLTGRTYEQYF
CDR3nt: TGCGCCAGCAGCCTCCGCACTCTCACAGGGAGAACCTACGAGCAGTACTTC

d_gene: -
v_gene: TRBV7-8
j_gene: TRBJ2-7
abundance: -
CDR3aa: CASSPREDPYEQYF
CDR3nt: TGTGCCAGCAGCCCCCGTGAGGATCCCTACGAGCAGTACTTC

d_gene: -
v_gene: TRBV10-3
j_gene: TRBJ2-5
abundance: few
CDR3aa: CAISEGREIRKETQYF
CDR3nt: TGTGCCATCAGTGAGGGCAGGGAGATACGAAAAGAGACCCAGTACTTC

d_gene: -
v_gene: TRBV27
j_gene: TRBJ2-7
abundance: -
CDR3aa: CASSIWPEHYEQYF
CDR3nt: TGTGCCAGCAGCATCTGGCCGGAACACTACGAGCAGTACTTC

d_gene: -
v_gene: TRBV11-2
j_gene: TRBJ2-1
abundance: -
CDR3aa: CASSLEVGDYNEQFF
CDR3nt: TGTGCCAGCAGCCTAGAAGTGGGTGACTACAATGAGCAGTTCTTC

d_gene: -
v_gene: TRBV2
j_gene: TRBJ1-5
abundance: -
CDR3aa: CASSDRGNPNQPQHF
CDR3nt: TGTGCCAGCAGTGACAGGGGTAACCCCAATCAGCCCCAGCATTTT

d_gene: -
v_gene: TRBV11-2
j_gene: TRBJ1-1
abundance: few
CDR3aa: CASSLFIQGRFNTEAFF
CDR3nt: TGTGCCAGCAGCTTATTTATCCAGGGGCGATTTAACACTGAAGCTTTCTTT

d_gene: -
v_gene: TRBV24-1
j_gene: TRBJ2-5
abundance: -
CDR3aa: CATSGVRDGRGETQYF
CDR3nt: TGTGCCACCAGTGGGGTACGGGACGGCCGTGGAGAGACCCAGTACTTC

d_gene: -
v_gene: TRBV12-3/TRBV12-4
j_gene: TRBJ1-2
abundance: many
CDR3aa: CASSPAGFGYTF
CDR3nt: TGTGCCAGCAGCCCCGCGGGCTTTGGCTACACCTTC